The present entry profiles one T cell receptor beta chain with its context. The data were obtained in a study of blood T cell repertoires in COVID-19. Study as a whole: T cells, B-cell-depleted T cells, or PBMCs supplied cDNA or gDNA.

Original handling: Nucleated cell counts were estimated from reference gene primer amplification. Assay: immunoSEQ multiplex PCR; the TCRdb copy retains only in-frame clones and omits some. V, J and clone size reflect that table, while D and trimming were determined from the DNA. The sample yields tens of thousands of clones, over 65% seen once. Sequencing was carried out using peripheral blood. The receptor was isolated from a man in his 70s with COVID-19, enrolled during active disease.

For the CDR3, the DNA is TGCGCCAGCAGCCAAGATCAGGGGGAGTTCTATGGCTACACCTTC. Translated, it gives CASSQDQGEFYGYTF. The chain carries TRBV4-3 and TRBJ1-2; the match to TRBD1 covers 7 bases. The CDR3 totals 15 residues. V trimming: 0 bases; J trimming: 4 bases; junction bases outside the gene matches: 5. The germline V gene encodes CDR1 LGHNA and CDR2 YSLEER.